These T cell receptor beta chains were read from a single sample in a study of metastatic and nonmetastatic thyroid tumors. TCRdb re-called the PCR reads through MiXCR. The top ten hold around 6.1% of the sample, which has tens of thousands of clones, 16% seen once. Sequenced material: blood. Receptor source: a male donor with papillary thyroid cancer or a benign thyroid nodule (not recorded which). Some clones in this sample may be carry-over from other donors' samples. Each CDR3 is given with its conserved first and last residue. The D gene is left open where the match is weak. Part of the rows lack a size; the others show once, few, many or a class for expanded clones.

j_call: TRBJ2-5
d_call: -
clone_size: many
v_call: TRBV12-3/TRBV12-4
cdr3_nt: TGTGCCAGCAGTTTACCGGAGACCCAAGAGACCCAGTACTTC
cdr3_aa: CASSLPETQETQYF

j_call: TRBJ2-2
d_call: TRBD2
clone_size: many
v_call: TRBV5-1
cdr3_nt: TGCGCCAGCAGACTAGCGGTGAACACCGGGGAGCTGTTTTTT
cdr3_aa: CASRLAVNTGELFF

j_call: TRBJ2-1
d_call: TRBD2
clone_size: -
v_call: TRBV5-1
cdr3_nt: TGCGCCAGCAGCTTGGCCGTCGGGAGGGCCCCGGGTGCGGATGAGCAGTTCTTC
cdr3_aa: CASSLAVGRAPGADEQFF

j_call: TRBJ2-7
d_call: TRBD1
clone_size: medium-sized
v_call: TRBV12-3/TRBV12-4
cdr3_nt: TGTGCCAGCAGTGTGACAGGGGGCTGGAACGAGCAGTACTTC
cdr3_aa: CASSVTGGWNEQYF

j_call: TRBJ1-1
d_call: -
clone_size: many
v_call: TRBV6-2/TRBV6-3
cdr3_nt: TGTGCCAGCAGTTATGTGAACACTGAAGCTTTCTTT
cdr3_aa: CASSYVNTEAFF

j_call: TRBJ2-7
d_call: TRBD1
clone_size: many
v_call: TRBV3-1
cdr3_nt: TGTGCCAGCAGCGCTACCGACAGGGAAACCTACGAGCAGTACTTC
cdr3_aa: CASSATDRETYEQYF

j_call: TRBJ2-2
d_call: TRBD1
clone_size: few
v_call: TRBV9
cdr3_nt: TGTGCCAGCAGCATTCGGACAGGTCCCGGTGATCTGTTTTTT
cdr3_aa: CASSIRTGPGDLFF

j_call: TRBJ2-1
d_call: -
clone_size: many
v_call: TRBV11-1
cdr3_nt: TGTGCCAGCAGTGACGGAGGGCCCCTCTCCTACAATGAGCAGTTCTTC
cdr3_aa: CASSDGGPLSYNEQFF

j_call: TRBJ2-3
d_call: TRBD2
clone_size: many
v_call: TRBV28
cdr3_nt: TGTGCCAGCAGTTTCTCTAGCGGGATGGCAGATACGCAGTATTTT
cdr3_aa: CASSFSSGMADTQYF

j_call: TRBJ1-3
d_call: TRBD1
clone_size: medium-sized
v_call: TRBV28
cdr3_nt: TGTGCCAGCGGTGGGACAGCCTCTGGAAACACCATATATTTT
cdr3_aa: CASGGTASGNTIYF

j_call: TRBJ2-1
d_call: -
clone_size: -
v_call: TRBV20-1
cdr3_nt: TGCAGTGCTGCACGGACTAAAAATTCCCTTGAGCAGTTCTTC
cdr3_aa: CSAARTKNSLEQFF

j_call: TRBJ2-7
d_call: -
clone_size: medium-sized
v_call: TRBV28
cdr3_nt: TGTGCCAGCAGTTTGGTAGGCTACGAGCAGTACTTC
cdr3_aa: CASSLVGYEQYF

j_call: TRBJ1-1
d_call: -
clone_size: -
v_call: TRBV27
cdr3_nt: TGTGCCAGCAGTTTCCGAGAGGACACTGAAGCTTTCTTT
cdr3_aa: CASSFREDTEAFF

j_call: TRBJ1-5
d_call: -
clone_size: few
v_call: TRBV28
cdr3_nt: TGTGCCAGCGGGCTCCCGATTCCAAGTAAGCCCCAGCATTTT
cdr3_aa: CASGLPIPSKPQHF

j_call: TRBJ2-7
d_call: TRBD2
clone_size: -
v_call: TRBV27
cdr3_nt: TGTGCCAGCAGTCCTCTGCGACGGGAGGGCCGTTACGAGCAGTACTTC
cdr3_aa: CASSPLRREGRYEQYF

j_call: TRBJ2-7
d_call: TRBD2
clone_size: -
v_call: TRBV27
cdr3_nt: TGTGCCAGCAGTGAGTCTCCGGGACTAAGCCCCTACGAGCAGTACTTC
cdr3_aa: CASSESPGLSPYEQYF

j_call: TRBJ1-1
d_call: -
clone_size: -
v_call: TRBV30
cdr3_nt: TGTGCCTGGAGCGGACATCTTAACACTGAAGCTTTCTTT
cdr3_aa: CAWSGHLNTEAFF

j_call: TRBJ2-7
d_call: TRBD2
clone_size: -
v_call: TRBV30
cdr3_nt: TGTGCCTGGAGTGAACCGGGACTAGCGGCATACTACGAGCAGTACTTC
cdr3_aa: CAWSEPGLAAYYEQYF

j_call: TRBJ2-7
d_call: -
clone_size: -
v_call: TRBV20-1
cdr3_nt: TGCAGTGCTGATGCAGGGGACGAGCAGTACTTC
cdr3_aa: CSADAGDEQYF

j_call: TRBJ1-5
d_call: -
clone_size: few
v_call: TRBV6-5
cdr3_nt: -
cdr3_aa: CASSSSGTRHQPQHF

j_call: TRBJ2-1
d_call: -
clone_size: few
v_call: TRBV28
cdr3_nt: TGTGCCAGCAGGAGAGCTGGGGCCAGCTCCTACAATGAGCATTTCTTC
cdr3_aa: CASRRAGASSYNEHFF

j_call: TRBJ2-7
d_call: -
clone_size: few
v_call: TRBV10-3
cdr3_nt: TGTGCCATCCGCCGTTTTGGGGGATCGAACTACGAGCACTACTTC
cdr3_aa: CAIRRFGGSNYEHYF